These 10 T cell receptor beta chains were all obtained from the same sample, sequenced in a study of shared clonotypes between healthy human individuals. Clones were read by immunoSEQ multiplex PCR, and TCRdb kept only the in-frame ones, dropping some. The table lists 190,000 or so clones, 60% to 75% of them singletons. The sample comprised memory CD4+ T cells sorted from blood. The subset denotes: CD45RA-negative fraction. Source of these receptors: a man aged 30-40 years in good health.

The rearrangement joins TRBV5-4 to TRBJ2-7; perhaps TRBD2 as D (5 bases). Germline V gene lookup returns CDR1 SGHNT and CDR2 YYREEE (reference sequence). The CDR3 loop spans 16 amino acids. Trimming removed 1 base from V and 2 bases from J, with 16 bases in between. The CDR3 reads CASSLFWSREPYEQYF. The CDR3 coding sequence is TGTGCCAGCAGCTTGTTTTGGTCGAGGGAGCCCTACGAGCAGTACTTC.

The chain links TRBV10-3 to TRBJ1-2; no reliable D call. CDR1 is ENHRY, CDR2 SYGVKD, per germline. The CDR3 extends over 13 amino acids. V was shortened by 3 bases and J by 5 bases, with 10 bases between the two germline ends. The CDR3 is CAISDTTAYGYTF. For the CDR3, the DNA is TGTGCCATCAGTGATACGACGGCATATGGCTACACCTTC.

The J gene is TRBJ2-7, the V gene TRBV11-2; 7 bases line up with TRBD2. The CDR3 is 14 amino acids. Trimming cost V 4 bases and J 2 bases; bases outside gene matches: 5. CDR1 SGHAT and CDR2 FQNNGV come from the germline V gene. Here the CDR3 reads CASSSSLAAYEQYF. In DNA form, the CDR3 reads TGTGCCAGCAGCTCATCTCTAGCGGCCTACGAGCAGTACTTC.

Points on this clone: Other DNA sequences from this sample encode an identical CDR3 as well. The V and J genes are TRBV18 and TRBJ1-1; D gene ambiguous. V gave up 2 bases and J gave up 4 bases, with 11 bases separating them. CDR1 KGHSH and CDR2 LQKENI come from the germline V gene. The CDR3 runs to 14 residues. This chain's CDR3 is CASSPTGGSTEAFF. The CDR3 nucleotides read TGTGCCAGCTCACCAACGGGAGGGAGCACTGAAGCTTTCTTT.

Written as DNA, the CDR3 is TGTGCCAGCACCCAGGGGAGCCGCAATCAGCCCCAGCATTTT. This encodes CASTQGSRNQPQHF. The rearrangement joins TRBV2 to TRBJ1-5; perhaps TRBD1 as D (6 bases). V was pared by 7 bases and J by 2 bases, with 12 bases between. The CDR3 is 14 residues long. In germline, CDR1 is SNHLY, CDR2 FYNNEI. The full variable domain, in which reference TRBV2 and TRBJ1-5 provide the parts outside the CDR3, is EPEVTQTPSHQVTQMGQEVILRCVPISNHLYFYWYRQILGQKVEFLVSFYNNEISEKSEIFDDQFSVERPDGSNFTLKIRSTKLEDSAMYFCASTQGSRNQPQHFGDGTRLSIL.

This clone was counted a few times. The chain's CDR3 is CSVEGAGTNEKLFF. CDR3 DNA sequence: TGCAGCGTTGAAGGGGCGGGCACTAATGAAAAACTGTTTTTT. The V call is TRBV29-1, the J call TRBJ1-4, with no clear D. Trimming removed 1 base at V and 2 bases at J, with 8 bases between. CDR3 length: 14 residues. Germline loops: CDR1 SQVTM, CDR2 ANQGSEA.

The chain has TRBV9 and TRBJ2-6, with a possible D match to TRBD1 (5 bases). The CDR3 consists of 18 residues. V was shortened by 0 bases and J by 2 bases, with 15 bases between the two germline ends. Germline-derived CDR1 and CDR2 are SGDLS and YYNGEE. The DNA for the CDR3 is TGTGCCAGCAGCGTAGCACAGGCTGGGGTGACTGGGGCCAACGTCCTGACTTTC. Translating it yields CASSVAQAGVTGANVLTF.

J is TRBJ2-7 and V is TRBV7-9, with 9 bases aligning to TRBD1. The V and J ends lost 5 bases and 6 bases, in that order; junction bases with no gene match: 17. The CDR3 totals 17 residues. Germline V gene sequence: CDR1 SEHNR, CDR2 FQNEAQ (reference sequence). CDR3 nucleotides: TGTGCCAGCAGCCCCCGAGGGGTCGACAGGGGGATCTCCGAGCAGTACTTC. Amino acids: CASSPRGVDRGISEQYF.

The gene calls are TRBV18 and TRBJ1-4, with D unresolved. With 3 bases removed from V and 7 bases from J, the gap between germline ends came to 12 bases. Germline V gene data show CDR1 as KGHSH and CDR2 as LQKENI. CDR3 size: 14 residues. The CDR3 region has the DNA TGTGCCAGCTCACCCGGGTCGAGAGGTGAAAAACTGTTTTTT. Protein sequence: CASSPGSRGEKLFF.

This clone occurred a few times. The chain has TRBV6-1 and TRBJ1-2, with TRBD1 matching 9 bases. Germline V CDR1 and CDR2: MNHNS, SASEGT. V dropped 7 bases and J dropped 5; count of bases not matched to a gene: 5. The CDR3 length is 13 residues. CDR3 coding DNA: TGTGCCAGCATAGGGGACAGGGTGTATGGCTACACCTTC. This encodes CASIGDRVYGYTF.